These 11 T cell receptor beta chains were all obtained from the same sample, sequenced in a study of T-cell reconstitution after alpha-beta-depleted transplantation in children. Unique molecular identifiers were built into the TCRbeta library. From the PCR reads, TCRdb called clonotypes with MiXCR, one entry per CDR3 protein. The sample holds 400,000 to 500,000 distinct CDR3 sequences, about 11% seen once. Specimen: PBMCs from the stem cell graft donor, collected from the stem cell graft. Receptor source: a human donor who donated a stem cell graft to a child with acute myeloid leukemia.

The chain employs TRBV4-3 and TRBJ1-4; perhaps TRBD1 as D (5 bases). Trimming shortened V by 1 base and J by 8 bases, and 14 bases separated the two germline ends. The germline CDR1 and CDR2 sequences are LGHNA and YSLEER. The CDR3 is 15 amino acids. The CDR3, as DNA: TGCGCCAGCAGCCAAGGGGCAGGGAGCAGAGAAAAACTGTTTTTT. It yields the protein CASSQGAGSREKLFF.

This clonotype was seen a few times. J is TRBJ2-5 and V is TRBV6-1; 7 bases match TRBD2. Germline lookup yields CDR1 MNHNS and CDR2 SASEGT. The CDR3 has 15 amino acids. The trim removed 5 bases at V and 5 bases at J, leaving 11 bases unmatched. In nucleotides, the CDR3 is TGTGCCAGCAGTAAAGACCCGAACGGGGGGGAGACCCAGTACTTC. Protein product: CASSKDPNGGETQYF.

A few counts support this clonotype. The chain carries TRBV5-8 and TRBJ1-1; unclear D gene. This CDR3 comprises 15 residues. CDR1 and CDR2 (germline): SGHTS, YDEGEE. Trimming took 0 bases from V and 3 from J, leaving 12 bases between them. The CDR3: CASSLDSTGYTEAFF. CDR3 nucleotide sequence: TGTGCCAGCAGCTTGGATTCAACGGGGTACACTGAAGCTTTCTTT.

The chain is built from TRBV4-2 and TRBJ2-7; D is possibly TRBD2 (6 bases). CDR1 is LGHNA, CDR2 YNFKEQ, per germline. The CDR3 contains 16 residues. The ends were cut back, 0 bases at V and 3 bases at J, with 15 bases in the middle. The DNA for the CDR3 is TGTGCCAGCAGCCAAGATTATGGGGAGGTTGACTACGAGCAGTACTTC. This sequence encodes CASSQDYGEVDYEQYF.

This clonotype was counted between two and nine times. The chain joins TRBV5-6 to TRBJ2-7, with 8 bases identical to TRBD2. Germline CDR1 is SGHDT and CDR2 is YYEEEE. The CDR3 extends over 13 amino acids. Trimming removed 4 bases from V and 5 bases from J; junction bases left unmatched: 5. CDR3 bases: TGTGCCAGCAGCCCGGGACTAGGGGACGAGCAGTACGTC. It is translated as CASSPGLGDEQYV.

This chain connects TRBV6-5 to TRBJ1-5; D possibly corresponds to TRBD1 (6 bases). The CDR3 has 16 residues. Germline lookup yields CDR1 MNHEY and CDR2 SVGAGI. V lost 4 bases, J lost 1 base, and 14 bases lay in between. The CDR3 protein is CASSSYDDRSNQPQHF. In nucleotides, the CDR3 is TGTGCCAGCAGTTCATACGACGACAGGAGCAATCAGCCCCAGCATTTT.

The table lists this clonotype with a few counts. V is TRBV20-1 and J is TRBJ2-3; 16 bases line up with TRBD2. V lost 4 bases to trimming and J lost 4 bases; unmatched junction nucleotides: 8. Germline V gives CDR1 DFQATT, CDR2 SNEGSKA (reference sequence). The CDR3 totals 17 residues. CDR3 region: CSAKPGLAGGVADTQYF. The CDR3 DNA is TGCAGTGCTAAGCCGGGACTAGCGGGGGGGGTGGCAGATACGCAGTATTTT.

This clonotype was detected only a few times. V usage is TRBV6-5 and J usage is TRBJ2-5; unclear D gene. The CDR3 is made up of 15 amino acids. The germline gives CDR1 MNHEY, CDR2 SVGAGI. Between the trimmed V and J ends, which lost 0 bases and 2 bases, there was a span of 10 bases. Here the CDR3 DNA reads TGTGCCAGCAGTTACTCGTTTACGGTGCAAGAGACCCAGTACTTC. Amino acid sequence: CASSYSFTVQETQYF.

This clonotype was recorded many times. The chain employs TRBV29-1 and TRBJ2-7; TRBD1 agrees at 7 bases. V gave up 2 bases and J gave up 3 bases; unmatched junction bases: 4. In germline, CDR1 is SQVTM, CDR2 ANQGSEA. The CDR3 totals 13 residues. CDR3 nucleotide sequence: TGCAGCGTTGAACGAGGGGGCGGCTACGAGCAGTACTTC. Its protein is CSVERGGGYEQYF.

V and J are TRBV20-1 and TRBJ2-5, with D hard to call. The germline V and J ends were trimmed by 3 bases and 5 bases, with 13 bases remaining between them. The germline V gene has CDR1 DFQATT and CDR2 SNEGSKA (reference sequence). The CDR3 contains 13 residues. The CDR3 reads CSASKGLQETQYF. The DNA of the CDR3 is TGCAGTGCTAGTAAGGGCCTCCAGGAGACCCAGTACTTC.

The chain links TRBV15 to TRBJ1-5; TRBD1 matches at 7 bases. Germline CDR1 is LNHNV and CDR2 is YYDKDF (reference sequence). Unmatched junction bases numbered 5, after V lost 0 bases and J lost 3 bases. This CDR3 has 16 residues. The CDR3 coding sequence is TGTGCCACCAGCAGAGATAAGGGGGCCCCCAATCAGCCCCAGCATTTT. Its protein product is CATSRDKGAPNQPQHF.